A selection of T cell receptor beta chains follows, all from one sample in a study of T cells in Graves' hyperthyroidism and ophthalmopathy. TCRdb fed the multiplex PCR reads into MiXCR, producing one record per CDR3 protein. The sample records some 200,000 distinct CDR3 sequences, roughly a sixth being singletons. Input material: blood. These receptors originate from a woman aged 50 to 60 with Graves' hyperthyroidism. Each CDR3 is given with its conserved first and last residue. Fields, in order: clone size, J gene, D gene, V gene, CDR3 DNA, CDR3 protein. The D gene is left open where the match is weak. Not every row has a clone size; where given, it reads once, few, many or a size class.

>few|TRBJ2-7|NA|TRBV20-1
TGCAGTGTAGGGCCGGACCCCTACGAGCAGTACTTC
CSVGPDPYEQYF
>many|TRBJ2-3|TRBD1|TRBV3-1
TGTGCCAGCAGACATGCGGACAGGCCAGATACGCAGTATTTT
CASRHADRPDTQYF
>many|TRBJ2-7|NA|TRBV7-2
TGTGCCAGCAGCCTAAACGGAGGCTACGAGCAGTACTTC
CASSLNGGYEQYF
>many|TRBJ2-2|NA|TRBV28
TGTGCCAGCATGTTGGCGGGTGCTAACACCGGGGAGCTGTTTTTT
CASMLAGANTGELFF
>NA|TRBJ2-4|NA|TRBV10-3
TGTGCCATCAGTGAGGGAGCACGGGGCAAAAACATTCAGTACTTC
CAISEGARGKNIQYF
>many|TRBJ1-1|NA|TRBV20-1
TGCAGTGCTCCCCGGGACGTCACTGAAGCTTTCTTT
CSAPRDVTEAFF
>few|TRBJ2-1|NA|TRBV19
TGTGCCAGTAGTATACTCCCGGCGGATGAGCAGTTCTTC
CASSILPADEQFF
>many|TRBJ2-7|TRBD2|TRBV7-8
TGTGCCAGCAGCCTTAGCGGGAGGTACGAGCAGTACTTC
CASSLSGRYEQYF
>few|TRBJ1-2|NA|TRBV20-1
TGCAGTGCTAGAAATCCACGGGGATATGGCTACACCTTC
CSARNPRGYGYTF
>many|TRBJ2-1|NA|TRBV20-1
TGCAGTGCTCCCAGGGGACTACCTAGCTCCTACAATGAGCAGTTCTTC
CSAPRGLPSSYNEQFF
>many|TRBJ2-3|TRBD1|TRBV7-3
TGTGCCAGCAGCTCGGACAGGGGCACAGATACGCAGTATTTT
CASSSDRGTDTQYF
>NA|TRBJ2-6|NA|TRBV2
TGTGCCAGCAGGGTGGTGTCTGGGGCCAACGTCCTGACTTTC
CASRVVSGANVLTF
>many|TRBJ2-7|NA|TRBV7-9
TGTGCCAGCACCATTAGTGGGTTGGCTTCCTACGAGCAGTACTTC
CASTISGLASYEQYF
>NA|TRBJ2-7|TRBD1|TRBV3-1
TGTGCCAGCAGCTCTTTAGGGGGACGGGGACAGGGTGCGTACGAGCAGTACTTC
CASSSLGGRGQGAYEQYF
>few|TRBJ1-5|NA|TRBV28
TGTGCCAGCAGTTCTGGGGCGCTCAATCAGCCCCAGCATTTT
CASSSGALNQPQHF
>many|TRBJ1-1|NA|TRBV6-5
TGTGCCAGCAGTTCCTCTGTGAGGGGGAACACTGAAGCTTTCTTT
CASSSSVRGNTEAFF
>many|TRBJ2-3|NA|TRBV11-3
TGTGCCAGCAGCCCCCGGGGTGGGGCCAGAGTTACAGATACGCAGTATTTT
CASSPRGGARVTDTQYF
>many|TRBJ2-7|NA|TRBV27
TGTGCCAGTCAAACTACCTCCTACGAGCAGTACTTC
CASQTTSYEQYF
>many|TRBJ2-3|NA|TRBV28
TGTGCCAGCGAGCTCCCCGACACAGATACGCAGTATTTT
CASELPDTDTQYF
>many|TRBJ2-3|NA|TRBV7-3
TGTGCCAGCAGCTTAAGAGGCCTAGCCACAATAACAGATACGCAGTATTTT
CASSLRGLATITDTQYF
>many|TRBJ2-7|NA|TRBV29-1
TGCAGCGTTGAACCCAACGCCTACGAGCAGTACTTC
CSVEPNAYEQYF
>many|TRBJ2-4|NA|TRBV12-3/TRBV12-4
TGTGCCAGCAGTTTAGATCTAGCCAAAAACATTCAGTACTTC
CASSLDLAKNIQYF
>many|TRBJ1-2|NA|TRBV3-1
TGTGCCAGCAGCCCATTAAACAACTATGGCTACACCTTC
CASSPLNNYGYTF
>few|TRBJ2-4|NA|TRBV4-1
TGCGCCAGCAGCCAAGGTCGGGCCAGAGGCGCCAAAAACATTCAGTACTTC
CASSQGRARGAKNIQYF
>NA|TRBJ2-3|TRBD2|TRBV2
TGTGCCAGCAGACCGTCCACCCTAGCGGGAGGGCTCCTTAGCACAGATACGCAGTATTTT
CASRPSTLAGGLLSTDTQYF
>NA|TRBJ2-2|NA|TRBV19
TGTGCCAGTAGTACACGACAGGTCGGGACCGGGGAGCTGTTTTTT
CASSTRQVGTGELFF
>few|TRBJ1-5|TRBD1|TRBV5-6
TGTGCCAGCACCAAGGGACAGGGGGTATATCAGCCCCAGCATTTT
CASTKGQGVYQPQHF
>NA|TRBJ1-5|NA|TRBV16
TGTGCCAGCAGCCAGTCCAGGGGTAGCAATCAGCCCCAGCATTTT
CASSQSRGSNQPQHF
>many|TRBJ2-7|TRBD1|TRBV28
TGTGCCAGCAGAGAAGACAGGGCCATCTCCTACGAGCAGTACTTC
CASREDRAISYEQYF
>many|TRBJ1-2|NA|TRBV12-3/TRBV12-4
TGTGCCAGCAGTTTGCAAGCGGGGTTGGGCTACACCTTC
CASSLQAGLGYTF
>NA|TRBJ1-2|TRBD1|TRBV18
TGTGCCAGCTCGCAAGATGGACAGGGTGGCTATGGCTACACCTTC
CASSQDGQGGYGYTF
>once|TRBJ2-7|NA|TRBV3-1
TGTGCCAGCAGCCAAGACTACGGGTCGGCGACCTACGAGCAGTACTTC
CASSQDYGSATYEQYF
>many|TRBJ2-1|TRBD1|TRBV11-1
TGTGCCAGCGGCCCGGGACAGGGGCCCAATGAGCAGTTCTTC
CASGPGQGPNEQFF
>NA|TRBJ1-2|NA|TRBV5-1
TGCGCCAGCAGCTTGGCTGGACAGAACTATGGCTACACCTTC
CASSLAGQNYGYTF
>NA|TRBJ1-5|NA|TRBV19
TGTGCCAGTAGTATGATTAACACTAATCAGCCCCAGCATTTT
CASSMINTNQPQHF
>NA|TRBJ2-2|TRBD2|TRBV7-3
TGTGCCAGCTCCCTAGCGGGAGCGAGCACCGGGGAGCTGTTTTTT
CASSLAGASTGELFF
>once|TRBJ2-3|TRBD2|TRBV18
TGTGCCAGCTCACCACTAAGCGGGGGTAGCACAGATACGCAGTATTTT
CASSPLSGGSTDTQYF
>NA|TRBJ1-2|NA|TRBV14
TGTGCCAGCAGCCAAGTAATCAGCAGGGTTTACCATGGCTACACCTTC
CASSQVISRVYHGYTF
>many|TRBJ2-7|TRBD2|TRBV27
TGTGCCAGCAGTCCACTCGCGGAGGCGGGAGGGCCGTACGAGCAGTACTTC
CASSPLAEAGGPYEQYF
>many|TRBJ2-4|TRBD2|TRBV7-2
TGTGCCAGCAGCTTAGCAAGGACTAGCGGGATTTACATTCAGTACTTC
CASSLARTSGIYIQYF
>few|TRBJ1-1|NA|TRBV5-6
TGTGCCAGCAGCTTTATTGCGACAGCCATAAACACTGAAGCTTTCTTT
CASSFIATAINTEAFF
>few|TRBJ2-2|TRBD1|TRBV5-4
TGTGCCAGCAGCTTGTGGGACAGAAACACCGGGGAGCTGTTTTTT
CASSLWDRNTGELFF
>few|TRBJ1-6|NA|TRBV6-5
TGTGCCAGCAGTTACACGGACGGCCGAAATTCACCCCTCCACTTT
CASSYTDGRNSPLHF
>many|TRBJ2-1|TRBD2|TRBV6-1
TGTGCCAGCAGTTCCCCGGGGACTAGCAGCTACAATGAGCAGTTCTTC
CASSSPGTSSYNEQFF
>many|TRBJ1-1|TRBD1|TRBV9
TGTGCCAGCAGCCCTCAGACAGGGACGGGCACTGAAGCTTTCTTT
CASSPQTGTGTEAFF
>NA|TRBJ1-1|TRBD1|TRBV28
TGTGCCAGCAGTTTCGAACAGGGGATGGCTGAAGCTTTCTTT
CASSFEQGMAEAFF
>NA|TRBJ2-2|TRBD1|TRBV27
TGTGCCAGCAGTCCGAGGGGGCTTGGCGGGGAGCTGTTTTTT
CASSPRGLGGELFF
>NA|TRBJ2-7|TRBD2|TRBV3-1
TGTGCCAGCAGCTGGACTAGCGGGATCTCCTACGAGCAGTACTTC
CASSWTSGISYEQYF
>many|TRBJ2-5|NA|TRBV3-1
TGTGCCAGCAGCCAAGATTTGGCTGGAGACCCAGGGTACTTC
CASSQDLAGDPGYF
>NA|TRBJ1-1|NA|TRBV2
TGTGCCAGCAGTAATAGACTGAACACTGGAGCTTTCTTT
CASSNRLNTGAFF
>NA|TRBJ2-1|TRBD2|TRBV6-2/TRBV6-3
TGTGCCAGCAGTTACGGACTAGAATTGTACAATGAGCAGTTCTTC
CASSYGLELYNEQFF
>many|TRBJ1-1|NA|TRBV7-9
TGTGCCAGCAGCTCCAGTGGGGACACTGAAGCTTTCTTT
CASSSSGDTEAFF
>NA|TRBJ2-1|TRBD1|TRBV9
TGTGCCAGCAGCGTCCTTCAGGACAGGGGACGGGATGAGCAGTTCTTC
CASSVLQDRGRDEQFF
>many|TRBJ1-1|NA|TRBV12-3/TRBV12-4
TGTGCCAGCAGTAAACAGTTGGAGAACACTGAAGCTTTCTTT
CASSKQLENTEAFF
>NA|TRBJ1-1|NA|TRBV4-1
TGCGCCAGCAGCCTACGGGGCACGGGGAACACTGAAGCTTTCTTT
CASSLRGTGNTEAFF